This entry lists 12 T cell receptor beta chains sequenced from one sample in a study of radiotherapy plus CTLA-4 blockade in lung cancer. Data came from immunoSEQ multiplex PCR; TCRdb stores just in-frame clones and leaves some out. The data hold about 47,000 clones, with approximately 79% observed a single time. The sequencing used peripheral blood, collected from a patient treated with radiotherapy plus ipilimumab. Receptors were obtained from a human donor with non-small cell lung cancer who had stable disease on radiotherapy plus ipilimumab.

The genes are TRBV18 and TRBJ1-4; possibly TRBD1 for D (5 bases). Germline CDR1 is KGHSH and CDR2 is LQKENI. The CDR3 contains 15 residues. The germline V and J ends were trimmed by 3 bases and 7 bases, with 15 bases remaining between them. The CDR3 DNA sequence: TGTGCCAGCTCACCTCGACAGCTGAGGGGTGAAAAACTGTTTTTT. It yields the protein CASSPRQLRGEKLFF.

This rearrangement joins TRBV5-5 to TRBJ2-2; D is uncertain. V shed 0 bases and J shed 0 bases, with 9 bases lying between them. The germline V gene has CDR1 SGHKS and CDR2 YYEKEE (reference sequence). There are 16 residues in the CDR3. CDR3 sequence reads: CASSLVVLSNTGELFF. The CDR3 nucleotides read TGTGCCAGCAGCTTGGTTGTCTTATCGAACACCGGGGAGCTGTTTTTT. The variable domain in full, with the rest retrieved from reference TRBV5-5 and TRBJ2-2, is DAGVTQSPTHLIKTRGQQVTLRCSPISGHKSVSWYQQVLGQGPQFIFQYYEKEERGRGNFPDRFSARQFPNYSSELNVNALLLGDSALYLCASSLVVLSNTGELFFGEGSRLTVL.

This rearrangement joins TRBV28 to TRBJ2-7; tentative D call: TRBD1 (6 bases). V was pared by 5 bases and J by 3 bases, with 14 bases between. This CDR3 spans 14 amino acids. Germline V gene sequence: CDR1 MDHEN, CDR2 SYDVKM. The CDR3 coding sequence is TGTGCCAGCAGTGAACAAACAGGGTACTACGAGCAGTACGTC. This gives the protein CASSEQTGYYEQYV.

J is TRBJ2-7 and V is TRBV10-3; 7 bases match TRBD2. The CDR3 consists of 13 residues. CDR1 ENHRY and CDR2 SYGVKD come from the germline V gene. V lost 2 bases, J lost 3 bases, and 1 base stayed unmatched. The CDR3: CAISEERGYEQYF. CDR3 DNA sequence: TGTGCCATCAGTGAGGAGCGGGGCTACGAGCAGTACTTC.

This rearrangement joins TRBV11-2 to TRBJ1-3; D is ambiguous. The germline gives CDR1 SGHAT, CDR2 FQNNGV. The CDR3 covers 16 residues. V lost 0 bases and J lost 2, with 11 bases in between. The CDR3 reads CASSLEGFGAGNTIYF. In DNA form, the CDR3 reads TGTGCCAGCAGCTTAGAGGGCTTTGGGGCTGGAAACACCATATATTTT.

In this sample, this clone is medium-sized. J is TRBJ2-7 and V is TRBV5-6, with a tentative D call TRBD1 (5 bases). The CDR3 has 16 residues. Germline loops: CDR1 SGHDT, CDR2 YYEEEE. Trimming took 0 bases from V and 4 from J, leaving 17 bases between them. The CDR3, as DNA: TGTGCCAGCAGCTTGGTAGGGGCAGGGCTTGTGTACGAGCAGTACTTC. As protein: CASSLVGAGLVYEQYF.

This chain uses TRBV18 with TRBJ2-1; D tentatively reads TRBD1 or TRBD2 (5 bases each). Germline assignment: CDR1 KGHSH and CDR2 LQKENI. The CDR3 is 15 amino acids. The germline V and J ends were trimmed by 3 bases and 0 bases, with 9 bases remaining between them. Here the CDR3 reads CASSPGTTSYNEQFF. The CDR3 region has the DNA TGTGCCAGCTCACCGGGGACCACCTCCTACAATGAGCAGTTCTTC.

V gene TRBV5-6 combines with J gene TRBJ1-2; D remains ambiguous. The CDR3 contains 15 residues. CDR1 is SGHDT, CDR2 YYEEEE, per germline. Trimming pared 6 bases from V and 0 bases from J, leaving 15 bases between. The CDR3: CASIQRQVANYGYTF. Written as DNA, the CDR3 is TGTGCCAGCATCCAGCGGCAGGTCGCTAACTATGGCTACACCTTC.

The DNA of the CDR3 is TGTGCCAGCAGCGTTCTCACTAGCGGGGCCGGGGAGCTGTTTTTT. Translating it yields CASSVLTSGAGELFF. This chain uses TRBV9 with TRBJ2-2; 10 bases line up with TRBD2. This CDR3 has 15 residues. Germline V gives CDR1 SGDLS, CDR2 YYNGEE. Trimming at V came to 2 bases and at J to 6 bases, leaving 4 bases not matched to a gene.

This clone was observed a single time. The V call is TRBV5-1, the J call TRBJ1-2; possible D gene TRBD1, 6 bases. CDR1 SGHRS and CDR2 YFSETQ come from the germline V gene. The CDR3 consists of 17 residues. Trimming shortened V by 1 base and J by 4 bases, and 20 bases separated the two germline ends. CDR3 bases: TGCGCCAGCAGCTTGCAGGGGAGGAGCGGCAGCTTCTATGGCTACACCTTC. Its translation is CASSLQGRSGSFYGYTF.

The chain combines TRBV6-5 with TRBJ2-7; 7 bases match TRBD1. This CDR3 spans 14 amino acids. V gave up 4 bases and J gave up 4 bases; unmatched junction bases: 7. Germline assignment: CDR1 MNHEY and CDR2 SVGAGI. CDR3 sequence: CASSFSRQGYEQYV. CDR3 nucleotides: TGTGCCAGCAGTTTCTCGAGACAGGGTTACGAGCAGTACGTC.

This clone appeared once. This chain links TRBV19 with TRBJ2-4; TRBD1 matches 10 bases. There are 14 residues in the CDR3. The V and J ends lost 6 bases and 5 bases, in that order; junction bases with no gene match: 4. CDR1 and CDR2 (germline): LNHDA, SQIVND (reference sequence). This chain's CDR3 is CASRFGTGENIQYF. In nucleotides, the CDR3 is TGTGCCAGTAGATTCGGGACAGGGGAAAACATTCAGTACTTC.